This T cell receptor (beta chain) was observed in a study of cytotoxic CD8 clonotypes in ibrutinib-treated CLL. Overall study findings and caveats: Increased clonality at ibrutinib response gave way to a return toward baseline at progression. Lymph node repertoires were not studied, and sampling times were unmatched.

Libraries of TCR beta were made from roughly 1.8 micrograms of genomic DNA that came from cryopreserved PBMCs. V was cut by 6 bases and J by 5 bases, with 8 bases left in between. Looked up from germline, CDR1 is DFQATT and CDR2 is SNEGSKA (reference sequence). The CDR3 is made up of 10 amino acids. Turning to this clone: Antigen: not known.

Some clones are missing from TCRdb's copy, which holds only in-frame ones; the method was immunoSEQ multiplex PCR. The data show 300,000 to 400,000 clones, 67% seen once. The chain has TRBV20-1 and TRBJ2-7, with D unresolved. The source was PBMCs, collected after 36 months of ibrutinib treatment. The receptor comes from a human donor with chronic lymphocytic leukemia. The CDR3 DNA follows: TGCAGTGCAAGCCCGAACGAGCAGTACTTC. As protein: CSASPNEQYF.